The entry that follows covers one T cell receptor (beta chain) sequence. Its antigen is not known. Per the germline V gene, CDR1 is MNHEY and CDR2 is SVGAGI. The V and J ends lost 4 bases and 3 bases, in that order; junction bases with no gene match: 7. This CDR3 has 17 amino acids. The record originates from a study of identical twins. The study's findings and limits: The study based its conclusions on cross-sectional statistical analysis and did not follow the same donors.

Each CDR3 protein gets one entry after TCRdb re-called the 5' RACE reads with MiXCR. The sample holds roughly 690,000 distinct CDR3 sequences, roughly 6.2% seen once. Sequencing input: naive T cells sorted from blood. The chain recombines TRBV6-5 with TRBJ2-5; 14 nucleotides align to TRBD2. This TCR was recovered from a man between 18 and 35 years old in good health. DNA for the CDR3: TGTGCCAGCAGTTCTCCGACTAGCGGGAGGGGCAAAGAGACCCAGTACTTC. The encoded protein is CASSSPTSGRGKETQYF.